The 4 T cell receptor beta chains given below trace back to one sample, sequenced in a study of blood T cells in healthy people across ages. Combining a sample-barcoded 5' primer with a J-beta primer mix, a second PCR ran for about 6 to 12 cycles. TCRdb re-called the 5' RACE reads with MiXCR, one entry per CDR3 protein. In the table there are fewer than 600,000 distinct CDR3 sequences, about 28% of which are singletons. This sample was also put to use in a study of T cells of mothers and their children.

The sequencing input was blood. The receptors originated from a boy aged 2 to 10 in good health.

This clonotype was picked up a small number of times. In nucleotides, the CDR3 is TGCGCCAGCAGCCCCCGCGGGTACCAAGAGACCCAGTACTTC. Translation gives CASSPRGYQETQYF. The chain employs TRBV5-1 and TRBJ2-5; TRBD2 is a possible D gene (5 bases). The germline V and J ends were trimmed by 4 bases and 0 bases, with 10 bases remaining between them. This CDR3 is 14 amino acids long. In germline, CDR1 is SGHRS, CDR2 YFSETQ.

This chain connects TRBV18 to TRBJ2-7, with D perhaps TRBD2 (6 bases). Germline values: CDR1 KGHSH, CDR2 LQKENI. CDR3 length: 14 amino acids. Trimming stripped 5 bases from V and 3 bases from J, with 14 bases between. The CDR3 DNA reads TGTGCCAGCTCATCACTAGCTCACCTCTACGAGCAGTACTTC. It is translated as CASSSLAHLYEQYF.

The rearrangement uses TRBV2 and TRBJ2-5; 10 positions agree with TRBD1. The V gene's germline CDR1 is SNHLY and CDR2 FYNNEI. The CDR3 is made up of 14 amino acids. Losses at the gene ends were 6 bases for V and 5 bases for J; bases not matched to a gene: 6. DNA of the CDR3: TGTGCCAGCAGGCCGACAGGGGGCGGGGAGACCCAGTACTTC. Its translation is CASRPTGGGETQYF.

The chain recombines TRBV14 with TRBJ1-2; 9 nucleotides match TRBD1. Per germline, CDR1 SGHDN and CDR2 FVKESK. V lost 5 bases to trimming and J lost 7 bases; unmatched junction nucleotides: 17. This CDR3 spans 17 amino acids. CDR3 in DNA: TGTGCCAGCAGCAAACTCCTCCCGGGACAGGGATCGGGTGGCTACACCTTC. Protein: CASSKLLPGQGSGGYTF.